The clone carrying this TCR beta chain was seen a few times. Only in-frame clones appear in the TCRdb table, and some are missing; sequencing was by immunoSEQ multiplex PCR. The sample yields about 120,000 clones, roughly 86% seen once. The sample comes from a study of T cell responses to AZD1222 COVID-19 vaccine. The CDR3 has 15 residues. The germline CDR1 and CDR2 sequences are LGHDT and YNNKEL (reference sequence). The V end was cut by 4 bases, the J end by 8 bases, with 18 bases between. The receptor's source is an adult who received the AZD1222 COVID-19 vaccine. The V and J genes are TRBV3-1 (or the pseudogene TRBV3-2) and TRBJ2-1, with D perhaps matching TRBD2 (6 bases). The sequencing here drew on peripheral blood, taken 28 days after the second AZD1222 dose. CDR3 protein: CASSPGLARGDEQFF. DNA for the CDR3: TGTGCCAGCAGCCCAGGGCTAGCGCGAGGGGATGAGCAGTTCTTC.